The present TCR beta chain was sequenced within a study of cytomegalovirus exposure and HLA in healthy donors. The CDR3 covers 15 residues. Germline trimming cut 5 bases from V and 5 bases from J; bases unmatched to any gene: 6. The germline gives CDR1 MNHEY, CDR2 SMNVEV (reference sequence). The data were produced by immunoSEQ multiplex PCR, yet TCRdb's version contains in-frame clones alone and is incomplete. The data contain about 250,000 clones, roughly 87% of them singletons. The specimen sequenced was PBMCs. This sequence was found in a man younger than 30 in good health and CMV-seropositive. This chain joins TRBV27 and TRBJ2-4, with TRBD1 matching 10 bases. CDR3 DNA sequence: TGTGCCAGCAGTGCCTGGACAGGGGGACAAAACATTCAGTACTTC. Residues: CASSAWTGGQNIQYF.